The clone carrying this T cell receptor (beta chain) was observed a single time. V lost 9 bases to trimming and J lost 3 bases; unmatched junction nucleotides: 4. The germline V gene has CDR1 LNHDA and CDR2 SQIVND (reference sequence). The CDR3 is 12 residues long. Per the original data handling: The assay estimated nucleated cells by amplifying reference gene primers. Data came from immunoSEQ multiplex PCR; TCRdb stores just in-frame clones and leaves some out. That table gives V, J and clone size, and the DNA gave D and trimming. The sample consists of about 39,000 clones, more than 80% of them appearing once. This specimen comes from a study of blood T cell repertoires in COVID-19. The overall study: The United States, Italy and Spain provided the acute and convalescent COVID-19 samples.

Sequenced input: peripheral blood. The source of this sequence is a man aged 55 to 69 with acute or convalescent COVID-19. This rearrangement joins TRBV19 to TRBJ2-7; the match to TRBD1 covers 8 bases. CDR3 region: CASGQGFYEQYF. CDR3 in DNA: TGTGCCAGCGGACAGGGATTCTACGAGCAGTACTTC.